The 18 T cell receptor beta chains reported below all come from one sample, sequenced in a study of human T cells and chemical hapten exposure. Indicated time point: patch test 3, about 24 weeks after DPC sensitization. The treatment here: therapeutic diphenylcyclopropenone sensitization with weekly scalp DPC. Each CDR3 protein gets one entry after TCRdb re-called the RACE reads with MiXCR. The data contain about 97,000 distinct CDR3 sequences, roughly 27% of them seen just once; the ten biggest clones take up approximately 10%. The sample consisted of whole blood, taken in connection with sensitization to the hapten diphenylcyclopropenone (DPC). The receptors were sampled from a man aged 40-49 years with alopecia areata. Some clones in this sample may be carry-over from other donors' samples.

This clonotype turned up a few times. This sequence joins TRBV4-1 and TRBJ1-4; no definite D call. Germline CDR1 reads MGHRA; CDR2 reads YSYEKL. The CDR3 has 14 amino acids. The V end lost 3 bases, the J end lost 7 bases, and 12 bases lay between the germline ends. CDR3 DNA sequence: TGCGCCAGCAGCCAGGAGGGCTTAGGTGAAAAACTGTTTTTT. It yields the protein CASSQEGLGEKLFF.

The V call is TRBV25-1, the J call TRBJ2-7; D uncertain. Looked up from germline, CDR1 is MGHDK and CDR2 is SYGVNS. This CDR3 region has 12 residues. V was trimmed by 2 bases and J by 5 bases, leaving 7 bases between them. CDR3 DNA sequence: TGTGCCAGCAGTGAACTGGTTGACGAGCAGTACTTC. Translated: CASSELVDEQYF.

The rearrangement uses TRBV7-6 and TRBJ2-3; possibly TRBD2 for D (6 bases). Germline lookup yields CDR1 SGHVS and CDR2 FNYEAQ. This CDR3 region has 16 residues. The V and J ends lost 4 bases and 1 base respectively, with 15 bases between them. Here the CDR3 reads CASSSPEGVGTDTQYF. The CDR3 coding sequence is TGTGCCAGCAGCTCCCCGGAGGGAGTCGGCACAGATACGCAGTATTTT.

The genes are TRBV12-3 or TRBV12-4 and TRBJ1-1; D gene unclear. The CDR3 is 12 residues long. Between the trimmed V and J ends, which lost 3 bases and 8 bases, there was a span of 10 bases. In nucleotides, the CDR3 is TGTGCCAGCAGTTTCGGCAGAGGGGAAGCTTTCTTT. It specifies CASSFGRGEAFF.

The sample holds a few counts of this clonotype. The chain uses TRBV19 and TRBJ2-7; 10 nucleotides match TRBD1. Germline CDR1 reads LNHDA; CDR2 reads SQIVND (reference sequence). The V segment lost 5 bases and the J segment 3 bases; nucleotides outside the gene matches: 7. CDR3 length equals 15 residues. CDR3 residues: CASSPRTGGNYEQYF. In DNA, the CDR3 is TGTGCCAGTAGTCCAAGGACAGGGGGAAACTACGAGCAGTACTTC.

The rearrangement joins TRBV6-1 to TRBJ2-6; D unclear. Germline loops: CDR1 MNHNS, CDR2 SASEGT. V lost 1 base to trimming and J lost 0 bases, with 4 bases between them. This CDR3 has 15 residues. CDR3 bases: TGTGCCAGCAGTGAAGGACTCTCTGGGGCCAACGTCCTGACTTTC. Translating it yields CASSEGLSGANVLTF.

This chain joins TRBV7-8 and TRBJ2-7; TRBD2 matches 15 bases. This CDR3 has 18 residues. Per germline, CDR1 SGHVS and CDR2 FQNEAQ. With 6 bases clipped from V and 0 bases from J, the junction kept 9 bases outside the gene matches. CDR3 nucleotides: TGTGCCAGCAGGGGACGGGGACTAGCGGGAGGTTCCTCCTACGAGCAGTACTTC. Translating it yields CASRGRGLAGGSSYEQYF.

This clonotype was seen more than once but under ten times. V and J are TRBV2 and TRBJ1-2; D is possibly TRBD1 (5 bases). The ends were cut back, 4 bases at V and 4 bases at J, with 10 bases in the middle. Germline V gene sequence: CDR1 SNHLY, CDR2 FYNNEI. CDR3 length: 13 residues. CDR3 residues: CASSGSGSYGYTF. CDR3 bases: TGTGCCAGCAGTGGCTCAGGGAGCTATGGCTACACCTTC.

The rearrangement uses TRBV4-2 and TRBJ2-3; no firm D call. Trimming left V 0 bases short and J 3 bases short, with 10 bases between. The CDR3 length is 15 residues. Germline CDR1 reads LGHNA; CDR2 reads YNFKEQ. DNA for the CDR3: TGTGCCAGCAGCCAAGACGGGCTAACAACAGATACGCAGTATTTT. It yields the protein CASSQDGLTTDTQYF.

The chain recombines TRBV5-1 with TRBJ2-1; the D is unclear. V lost 5 bases to trimming and J lost 8 bases, with 11 bases between them. The V gene's germline CDR1 is SGHRS and CDR2 YFSETQ. This CDR3 contains 12 residues. The CDR3 here is CASSLFGDEQFF. CDR3 sequence (DNA): TGCGCCAGCAGTCTTTTTGGCGATGAGCAGTTCTTC.

This clonotype was seen a handful of times. V usage is TRBV20-1 and J usage is TRBJ2-1, with D perhaps matching TRBD1 (7 bases). The length of the CDR3 is 15 residues. V lost 6 bases and J 1 base, leaving 16 bases between the germline ends. Germline lookup yields CDR1 DFQATT and CDR2 SNEGSKA (reference sequence). The CDR3 region has the DNA TGCAGTGCGCCGAGCAGGGGGGAATCCTACAATGAGCAGTTCTTC. Residues: CSAPSRGESYNEQFF.

Ten or more counts support this clonotype. The chain combines TRBV28 with TRBJ2-7; 9 positions agree with TRBD2. From germline, CDR1 is MDHEN and CDR2 SYDVKM. With 8 bases clipped from V and 0 bases from J, the junction kept 2 bases outside the gene matches. CDR3 length: 13 amino acids. The CDR3: CASLSGSSYEQYF. CDR3 nucleotides: TGTGCCAGCCTTAGCGGGAGCTCCTACGAGCAGTACTTC.

This clonotype was observed a handful of times. The rearrangement links TRBV28 to TRBJ2-3; 9 bases map to TRBD2. Germline-derived CDR1 and CDR2 are MDHEN and SYDVKM. The CDR3 totals 15 residues. The J segment lost 2 bases and the V segment lost 8 bases, leaving 8 bases of the junction unmatched. The CDR3 loop is CASRRLAEPTDTQYF. As DNA, the CDR3 is TGTGCCAGCCGGAGACTAGCGGAACCCACAGATACGCAGTATTTT.

This clonotype was seen repeatedly, ten times or more. The V gene is TRBV7-9, the J gene TRBJ2-7; 9 bases align to TRBD2. CDR1 and CDR2 from the germline V gene are SEHNR and FQNEAQ (reference sequence). V lost 5 bases to trimming and J lost 2 bases; unmatched junction nucleotides: 4. This CDR3 has 14 amino acids. The CDR3 reads CASSVSGSAYEQYF. The CDR3 nucleotides read TGTGCCAGCAGCGTTAGCGGGAGTGCCTACGAGCAGTACTTC.

This clonotype was counted between two and nine times. The V call is TRBV29-1, the J call TRBJ2-3; D is perhaps TRBD1 (5 bases). CDR1 and CDR2 (germline): SQVTM, ANQGSEA. CDR3 length equals 13 residues. V dropped 4 bases and J dropped 0 bases, with 8 bases sitting between them. The CDR3 DNA follows: TGCAGCGTTGGCAGGGTCAGCACAGATACGCAGTATTTT. Translating it yields CSVGRVSTDTQYF.

The rearrangement links TRBV12-3 or TRBV12-4 to TRBJ2-5, with D possibly called TRBD1 or TRBD2 (5 bases each). Trimming removed 8 bases at V and 5 bases at J, with 18 bases between. This CDR3 contains 14 residues. In nucleotides, the CDR3 is TGTGCCAGCCGTCATTCGACAGCGGTTGAGACCCAGTACTTC. It translates to CASRHSTAVETQYF.

This clonotype has more than one count but fewer than ten. The rearrangement uses TRBV12-3 or TRBV12-4 and TRBJ2-7; the D gene is possibly TRBD1 (5 bases). Trimming removed 3 bases at V and 0 bases at J, with 12 bases between. This CDR3 spans 15 amino acids. Written as DNA, the CDR3 is TGTGCCAGCAGTTTCCCAGGGTCGAGCTCCTACGAGCAGTACTTC. This gives the protein CASSFPGSSSYEQYF.

There are a few counts of this clonotype. This chain links TRBV6-5 with TRBJ1-1; weak D call: TRBD1 (6 bases). Germline V gene lookup returns CDR1 MNHEY and CDR2 SVGAGI. The CDR3 loop spans 14 amino acids. The V end lost 6 bases, the J end lost 5 bases, and 16 bases lay between the germline ends. CDR3 in amino acids: CASRPQGRGTEAFF. For the CDR3, the DNA is TGTGCCAGCAGGCCACAGGGAAGGGGAACTGAAGCTTTCTTT.